These 28 T cell receptor beta chains came from one sample sequenced in a study of Graves' ophthalmopathy and Graves' hyperthyroidism. Amplification from RNA transcripts yielded the TCR beta CDR3 regions. Amplification began with first-round RT-PCR using HTBI primers, then second-round multiplex PCR was performed. TCRdb reprocessed the multiplex PCR reads with MiXCR, giving one entry per CDR3 protein. The sample consists of about 400,000 distinct CDR3 sequences, roughly 18% of them appearing once. Sequenced input: peripheral blood. Receptors were obtained from a woman aged 18-29 years with Graves' ophthalmopathy.

The sample holds a few counts of this clonotype. This chain joins TRBV6-2 or TRBV6-3 and TRBJ2-5; the match to TRBD2 covers 8 bases. There are 15 residues in the CDR3. V was pared by 7 bases and J by 2 bases, with 9 bases of the junction left unmatched. CDR1 MNHEY and CDR2 SVGEGT come from the germline V gene. The CDR3 sequence: CASKHSGMEQETQYF. Here the CDR3 DNA reads TGTGCCAGCAAGCATAGCGGGATGGAACAAGAGACCCAGTACTTC.

This clonotype occurred many times. The rearrangement joins TRBV7-2 to TRBJ1-5; D may be TRBD1 (6 bases). Trimming removed 5 bases at V and 2 bases at J, with 13 bases between. Germline V gene data show CDR1 as SGHTA and CDR2 as FQGNSA. The CDR3 totals 15 residues. CDR3 residues: CASSQGGLGNQPQHF. DNA for the CDR3: TGTGCCAGCAGCCAAGGGGGGTTGGGCAATCAGCCCCAGCATTTT.

This clonotype was found many times. The chain has TRBV12-3 or TRBV12-4 and TRBJ1-6; possible D gene TRBD1, 6 bases. The germline V and J ends were trimmed by 6 bases and 9 bases, with 9 bases remaining between them. CDR3 length: 12 residues. CDR3 bases: TGTGCCAGCAGCCCGGACAGTTCACCCCTCCACTTT. This sequence encodes CASSPDSSPLHF.

This clonotype has ten or more counts. The genes are TRBV6-2 or TRBV6-3 and TRBJ1-2; 9 bases map to TRBD1. The CDR3 contains 15 residues. Germline V gene data show CDR1 as MNHEY and CDR2 as SVGEGT. Trimming removed 2 bases from V and 6 bases from J; junction bases left unmatched: 7. The CDR3 DNA reads TGTGCCAGCAGTTACCGGGACAGGGCCTCCAATGGCTACACCTTC. Protein: CASSYRDRASNGYTF.

In its sample, this clonotype was seen many times. V is TRBV27 and J is TRBJ2-3; 10 nucleotides align to TRBD2. CDR1 and CDR2 from the germline V gene are MNHEY and SMNVEV (reference sequence). CDR3 size: 18 residues. After removal of 9 bases from V and 1 base from J, the junction contained 16 bases not matched to a gene. This CDR3 reads CASTRRLAGVGGTDTQYF. CDR3 nucleotides: TGTGCCAGTACCCGTAGGCTAGCGGGAGTGGGAGGCACAGATACGCAGTATTTT.

This clonotype was observed at least ten times. This sequence joins TRBV10-3 and TRBJ2-7; D uncertain. V was trimmed by 4 bases and J by 6 bases, leaving 16 bases between them. CDR3 length: 14 residues. Germline V lookup: CDR1 ENHRY, CDR2 SYGVKD. CDR3: CAISARTESSEQYF. The DNA of the CDR3 is TGTGCCATCAGTGCCCGAACAGAATCCAGCGAGCAGTACTTC.

This clonotype has at least ten counts. The chain links TRBV11-2 to TRBJ2-4; 7 bases line up with TRBD1. This CDR3 region has 20 residues. With 1 base clipped from V and 1 base from J, the junction kept 16 bases outside the gene matches. Germline values: CDR1 SGHAT, CDR2 FQNNGV. The CDR3 region has the DNA TGTGCCAGCAGCTTAGTCCGACAGGGAATCGGATCTTGGGCCAAAAACATTCAGTACTTC. Its protein is CASSLVRQGIGSWAKNIQYF.

This clonotype was seen repeatedly, ten times or more. The chain recombines TRBV13 with TRBJ1-1; the D is unclear. Trimming removed 5 bases from V and 4 bases from J, with 11 bases in between. CDR1 and CDR2 (germline): PRHDT, FYEKMQ (reference sequence). This CDR3 comprises 13 residues. Here the CDR3 DNA reads TGTGCCAGCAGCCGACGGAGGATCACTGAAGCTTTCTTT. It yields the protein CASSRRRITEAFF.

Many counts were recorded for this clonotype. CDR3: CSARSAGLGDTGELFF. The DNA of the CDR3 is TGCAGTGCTAGATCCGCCGGACTGGGGGACACCGGGGAGCTGTTTTTT. The J gene is TRBJ2-2, the V gene TRBV20-1, with D possibly being TRBD1 or TRBD2 (5 bases each). Germline-derived CDR1 and CDR2 are DFQATT and SNEGSKA (reference sequence). Trimming pared 2 bases from V and 3 bases from J, leaving 16 bases between. The length of the CDR3 is 16 residues.

This clonotype has ten or more counts. J is TRBJ1-6 and V is TRBV20-1; 7 bases line up with TRBD1. Trimming took 5 bases from V and 7 from J; bases not matched to a gene: 8. Germline loops: CDR1 DFQATT, CDR2 SNEGSKA (reference sequence). The CDR3 runs to 14 residues. The CDR3 coding sequence is TGCAGTGCTGGCTTTGAACAGGGGAATTCACCCCTCCACTTT. Its protein is CSAGFEQGNSPLHF.

This clonotype was seen ten or more times. The chain combines TRBV7-6 with TRBJ2-7; D is perhaps TRBD2 (5 bases). This CDR3 has 15 residues. From germline, CDR1 is SGHVS and CDR2 FNYEAQ. Trimming stripped 5 bases from V and 7 bases from J, with 21 bases between. The CDR3 protein is CASSLGGPDLGEQYF. The DNA for the CDR3 is TGTGCCAGCAGCCTTGGCGGGCCGGACCTTGGGGAGCAGTACTTC.

This clonotype has a count of ten or more. A clone one base away is much larger, so this may be a read error. The J gene is TRBJ1-5, the V gene TRBV28; D is perhaps TRBD1 (5 bases). CDR3 length: 17 residues. Trimming took off 10 bases at V and 0 bases at J, with 22 bases between the two ends. Germline V gene sequence: CDR1 MDHEN, CDR2 SYDVKM. In nucleotides, the CDR3 is TGTGCCATCAAAGTAGGAGCGGGGACTGCTAGCAATCAGCCCCAGCATTTT. It specifies CAIKVGAGTASNQPQHF.

This clonotype was counted at least ten times. V and J are TRBV28 and TRBJ1-5; 7 nucleotides align to TRBD1. CDR3 size: 12 residues. V gave up 8 bases and J gave up 7 bases; unmatched junction bases: 5. Germline V gives CDR1 MDHEN, CDR2 SYDVKM. CDR3 bases: TGTGCCAGCGCGACAGGGAACCAGCCCCAGCATTTT. Residues: CASATGNQPQHF.

This clonotype was detected ten times or more. The J gene is TRBJ1-5, the V gene TRBV19; D may be TRBD1 (6 bases). The CDR3 is 15 residues long. Trimming left V 7 bases short and J 2 bases short, with 15 bases between. Germline V gene lookup returns CDR1 LNHDA and CDR2 SQIVND (reference sequence). The CDR3 bases are TGTGCCAGTACCCAGGCTGGACAGCGCAATCAGCCCCAGCATTTT. The encoded protein is CASTQAGQRNQPQHF. Combining the CDR3 with reference TRBV19 and TRBJ1-5 gives the whole variable domain DGGITQSPKYLFRKEGQNVTLSCEQNLNHDAMYWYRQDPGQGLRLIYYSQIVNDFQKGDIAEGYSVSREKKESFPLTVTSAQKNPTAFYLCASTQAGQRNQPQHFGDGTRLSIL.

About this clonotype itself: With a much larger clone just one base away, this may be a read error. The chain employs TRBV30 and TRBJ1-1, with TRBD1 identical over 7 bases. V dropped 5 bases and J dropped 7; count of bases not matched to a gene: 10. CDR3 size: 13 residues. Germline CDR1 is GTSNPN and CDR2 is SVGIG (reference sequence). CDR3 coding DNA: TGTGCCTGGGGACAAGACAGGGAAAGTGAAGCTTTCTTT. It translates to CAWGQDRESEAFF.

The sample holds many counts of this clonotype. A much larger clone sits a single nucleotide away, making a read error possible. A read error is likely, as this CDR3 ends without the conserved phenylalanine or tryptophan. The chain combines TRBV28 with TRBJ1-3; no definite D call. V lost 3 bases to trimming and J lost 0 bases, with 9 bases between them. The CDR3 sequence is 15 residues long. Germline CDR1 is MDHEN and CDR2 is SYDVKM. The CDR3: CASSLGDTSGNTIYL. DNA for the CDR3: TGTGCCAGCAGTTTGGGAGATACCTCTGGAAACACCATATATCTT.

This clonotype has at least ten counts. The rearrangement joins TRBV20-1 to TRBJ2-5; 9 positions agree with TRBD2. V shed 4 bases, J shed 5 bases, and the junction held 5 bases outside the gene matches. CDR1 is DFQATT and CDR2 is SNEGSKA in the germline V gene (reference sequence). The CDR3 runs to 13 residues. The CDR3 loop reads CSAKGLAGETQYF. CDR3 DNA sequence: TGCAGTGCTAAGGGACTAGCAGGGGAGACCCAGTACTTC.

There are many counts of this clonotype. The genes are TRBV5-1 and TRBJ1-5; D call uncertain. Germline V gene lookup returns CDR1 SGHRS and CDR2 YFSETQ. V was cut by 0 bases and J by 8 bases, with 9 bases left in between. The length of the CDR3 is 13 residues. The CDR3 region has the DNA TGCGCCAGCAGCTTGGTCCCTGAAAAGCCCCAGCATTTT. Residues: CASSLVPEKPQHF.

In this sample, this clonotype turned up many times. The J gene is TRBJ2-7, the V gene TRBV7-8; TRBD2 is a possible D gene (5 bases). This CDR3 has 15 residues. The ends were cut back, 5 bases at V and 0 bases at J, with 14 bases in the middle. Germline assignment: CDR1 SGHVS and CDR2 FQNEAQ. The CDR3 region has the DNA TGTGCCAGCAGCCGCGTCCGGGAAAGCTCCTACGAGCAGTACTTC. Amino acids: CASSRVRESSYEQYF.

This clonotype was seen only a few times. The chain is built from TRBV12-3 or TRBV12-4 and TRBJ1-6; D gene ambiguous. This CDR3 spans 14 amino acids. The ends were cut back, 5 bases at V and 7 bases at J, with 12 bases in the middle. The CDR3, as DNA: TGTGCCAGCAGTGAAGGGATACAGAATTCACCCCTCCACTTT. This translates into CASSEGIQNSPLHF.

This clonotype was picked up many times. The genes are TRBV28 and TRBJ1-4, with 7 nucleotides matching TRBD1. Germline values: CDR1 MDHEN, CDR2 SYDVKM. V lost 6 bases and J lost 0; bases outside the gene matches: 4. This CDR3 has 15 residues. CDR3 in DNA: TGTGCCAGCAGGGGGACAGACGCAACTAATGAAAAACTGTTTTTT. This translates into CASRGTDATNEKLFF.

The chain links TRBV4-3 to TRBJ2-7; D remains ambiguous. V lost 0 bases to trimming and J lost 3 bases, with 6 bases between them. The germline CDR1 and CDR2 sequences are LGHNA and YSLEER. The CDR3 spans 13 residues. CDR3 DNA: TGCGCCAGCAGCCAAGACGAGGACTACGAGCAGTACTTC. Amino acid sequence: CASSQDEDYEQYF.

This clonotype was counted at least ten times. The CDR3 DNA is TGTGCCACCAGCAGAGATCTGGGCAGGGAAAGAATTCAGTACTTC. Its translation: CATSRDLGRERIQYF. The chain is built from TRBV15 and TRBJ2-4; D may be TRBD1 (5 bases). The CDR3 has 15 residues. CDR1 LNHNV and CDR2 YYDKDF come from the germline V gene (reference sequence). Trimming took 0 bases from V and 10 from J, leaving 16 bases between them.

This clonotype was seen many times. V gene TRBV12-3 or TRBV12-4 combines with J gene TRBJ2-7; TRBD1 might be the D (6 bases). This CDR3 spans 13 amino acids. V lost 5 bases, J lost 5 bases, and 13 bases lay in between. CDR3 in amino acids: CASSLFRDNEQYF. The CDR3 DNA sequence: TGTGCCAGCAGTCTCTTCCGGGACAACGAGCAGTACTTC.

The DNA for the CDR3 is TGTGCCTGGGGATTGAACAGGCCGCCACAGCATTTT. This gives the protein CAWGLNRPPQHF. V is TRBV30 and J is TRBJ1-5; D might be TRBD1 (5 bases). Between the trimmed V and J ends, which lost 5 bases and 13 bases, there was a span of 18 bases. This CDR3 is 12 amino acids long. Germline CDR1 and CDR2: GTSNPN and SVGIG (reference sequence).

The chain has TRBV6-2 or TRBV6-3 and TRBJ1-1, with TRBD1 identical over 7 bases. The V gene end was trimmed by 5 bases and the J gene end by 2 bases; junction bases not matched to a gene: 23. The CDR3 extends over 20 amino acids. Per germline, CDR1 MNHEY and CDR2 SVGEGT. The CDR3 nucleotides read TGTGCCAGCAGTCCTAAACTGAGGGACAGTTGGTCTTCCCAAAACACTGAAGCTTTCTTT. It encodes CASSPKLRDSWSSQNTEAFF.

This clonotype has a count of ten or more. The J gene is TRBJ1-1, the V gene TRBV7-2, with 7 positions matching TRBD1. The CDR3 runs to 14 residues. The germline gives CDR1 SGHTA, CDR2 FQGNSA. V gave up 5 bases and J gave up 0 bases; unmatched junction bases: 3. The CDR3: CASSPGGVNTEAFF. CDR3 DNA sequence: TGTGCCAGCAGCCCAGGGGGGGTGAACACTGAAGCTTTCTTT.

This clonotype was counted ten times or more. The CDR3 DNA is TGTGCCAGCAGCTACACCGGGAGGGAGAAAGGTGGCTACACCTTC. Residues: CASSYTGREKGGYTF. The chain joins TRBV6-5 to TRBJ1-2; D gene unclear. CDR3 size: 15 residues. V shed 6 bases and J shed 7 bases, with 21 bases lying between them. From germline, CDR1 is MNHEY and CDR2 SVGAGI.